The clone carrying this TCR beta chain was seen a few times. Germline V gene lookup returns CDR1 MDHEN and CDR2 SYDVKM. This CDR3 contains 15 residues. Trimming took 5 bases from V and 2 from J; bases not matched to a gene: 7. The source of the sample is a study of T cells in Graves' hyperthyroidism and ophthalmopathy. Pregnant or lactating patients were excluded, as were those with uncontrolled infection or other autoimmune disease. Each diagnosis was grounded in clinical symptoms, serum thyroxine and TRAb, thyroid ultrasound, and orbital computed tomography. The TCR beta CDR3 regions underwent amplification using RNA transcripts as the source. Carried out on the TCR CDR3, a first-round RT-PCR used the HTBI primer set. In TCRdb, the multiplex PCR reads were re-called with MiXCR into one record per CDR3 protein. The sample yields over 450,000 distinct CDR3 sequences, roughly 18% seen once.

The chain employs TRBV28 and TRBJ2-5; 8 bases agree with TRBD2. This receptor was taken from a woman aged 18-35 years with Graves' ophthalmopathy. The sample taken for sequencing was blood. CDR3 bases: TGTGCCAGCAGTCGGGGGGGGGGGGATCAAGAGACCCAGTACTTC. Its translation: CASSRGGGDQETQYF. The full variable domain, rest sourced from reference TRBV28 and TRBJ2-5, is DVKVTQSSRYLVKRTGEKVFLECVQDMDHENMFWYRQDPGLGLRLIYFSYDVKMKEKGDIPEGYSVSREKKERFSLILESASTNQTSMYLCASSRGGGDQETQYFGPGTRLLVL.